This TCR beta chain was identified during a study of cytomegalovirus exposure and HLA in healthy donors. For the study at large: Around 77% of more than 300 genotyped donors fell in the Caucasian-associated ancestry cluster. Study-level findings and limits: High sensitivity and specificity were reportedly achieved when the classifier diagnosed cytomegalovirus status. V- and J-gene trimming of TCR beta was linked (in a later analysis) to a missense DCLRE1C variant.

Germline CDR1 MRHNA, CDR2 SNTAGT. The V and J ends lost 7 bases and 4 bases, in that order; junction bases with no gene match: 9. The CDR3 sequence is 14 residues long. Healthy bone marrow donors made up the donor group. Turning to this clone: Antigen: not known.

60 Vbeta and 13 Jbeta primers were used in PCR. Measured with immunoSEQ multiplex PCR; TCRdb has only the in-frame clones, and not every one. In the table there are tens of thousands of clones, roughly 86% of which are singletons. The sample taken for sequencing was PBMCs. This chain links TRBV6-4 with TRBJ1-2, with 7 bases that match TRBD1. The TCR comes from a woman under 30 in good health and CMV-seropositive. CDR3 DNA: TGTGCCAGCACCACCCTACGGACAGGCTATGGCTACACCTTC. Protein product: CASTTLRTGYGYTF.